The next 20 T cell receptor beta chains were all read from a single sample in a study of T cells in Graves' hyperthyroidism and ophthalmopathy. Amplification of TCR beta CDR3 regions used RNA as the template. A set of HTBI primers served as the primers for a first-round RT-PCR of the TCR CDR3. MiXCR, applied by TCRdb to the multiplex PCR reads, yields one record per CDR3 protein. Of about 620,000 distinct CDR3 sequences in the sample, 15% to 20% are singletons; the top ten hold 3.8%. What was sequenced was blood. These receptors were collected from a woman younger than 45 with Graves' hyperthyroidism.

This rearrangement joins TRBV3-1 to TRBJ2-1; no firm D call. Trimming left V 1 base short and J 7 bases short, with 14 bases between. The CDR3 has 15 amino acids. Germline CDR1 and CDR2: LGHDT and YNNKEL (reference sequence). CDR3: CASSQVVGSPNEQFF. The CDR3, as DNA: TGTGCCAGCAGCCAAGTGGTGGGATCTCCTAATGAGCAGTTCTTC.

This clonotype was recorded many times. The V and J genes are TRBV12-3 or TRBV12-4 and TRBJ2-1, with no clear D. This CDR3 is built from 13 residues. Trimming took 6 bases from V and 6 from J, leaving 12 bases between them. CDR3 protein: CASSLAVGNEQFF. CDR3 in DNA: TGTGCCAGCAGCCTCGCAGTGGGCAATGAGCAGTTCTTC.

This clonotype was seen more than once but under ten times. This sequence joins TRBV20-1 and TRBJ2-7; the match to TRBD2 covers 12 bases. The germline V gene encodes CDR1 DFQATT and CDR2 SNEGSKA (reference sequence). V gave up 3 bases and J gave up 2 bases; unmatched junction bases: 5. The CDR3 is made up of 15 amino acids. The CDR3: CSARERLAGAYEQYF. The CDR3 nucleotides read TGCAGTGCTAGGGAACGACTAGCGGGAGCCTACGAGCAGTACTTC.

This chain connects TRBV3-1 to TRBJ2-7; D unclear. CDR1 LGHDT and CDR2 YNNKEL come from the germline V gene (reference sequence). This CDR3 contains 11 residues. Trimming removed 3 bases at V and 5 bases at J, with 5 bases between. In DNA form, the CDR3 reads TGTGCCAGCAGCCACGTGGACGAGCAGTACTTC. Its protein is CASSHVDEQYF.

Worth noting for this clonotype: A much more abundant neighbour one base away suggests this may be a read error. The rearrangement uses TRBV20-1 and TRBJ2-5; TRBD2 aligns across 8 bases. With 2 bases clipped from V and 6 bases from J, the junction kept 8 bases outside the gene matches. This CDR3 comprises 14 residues. Germline V lookup: CDR1 DFQATT, CDR2 SNEGSKA (reference sequence). CDR3 sequence reads: CSARPLVAGKTQYF. DNA of the CDR3: TGCAGTGCTAGACCCCTCGTAGCGGGGAAGACCCAGTACTTC.

This clonotype has at least ten counts. The chain recombines TRBV10-3 with TRBJ1-5, with D possibly being TRBD1 (5 bases). The germline V gene encodes CDR1 ENHRY and CDR2 SYGVKD. Trimming shortened V by 6 bases and J by 6 bases, and 18 bases separated the two germline ends. The CDR3 runs 15 residues. The CDR3 coding sequence is TGTGCCATCAGCCCCGGGCGGGGGGAGACTCAGCCCCAGCATTTT. Translation: CAISPGRGETQPQHF.

The gene calls are TRBV29-1 and TRBJ1-2, with unresolved D. The CDR3 length is 13 residues. Trimming removed 0 bases from V and 0 bases from J, with 5 bases in between. Germline-derived CDR1 and CDR2 are SQVTM and ANQGSEA. CDR3 protein: CSVEDQTNYGYTF. The CDR3 region has the DNA TGCAGCGTTGAAGATCAGACTAACTATGGCTACACCTTC.

In its sample, this clonotype was seen many times. This sequence joins TRBV7-9 and TRBJ2-3; D not resolved. There are 16 residues in the CDR3. Germline V lookup: CDR1 SEHNR, CDR2 FQNEAQ (reference sequence). V lost 5 bases and J 2 bases, leaving 17 bases between the germline ends. Here the CDR3 reads CASSQIGRRDTDTQYF. For the CDR3, the DNA is TGTGCCAGCAGCCAAATCGGACGGCGAGACACAGATACGCAGTATTTT.

This clonotype was found many times. The V gene is TRBV7-2, the J gene TRBJ1-1, with 9 bases identical to TRBD1. The CDR3 totals 16 residues. V was clipped by 1 base and J by 5 bases; unmatched bases: 8. The germline CDR1 and CDR2 sequences are SGHTA and FQGNSA. DNA of the CDR3: TGTGCCAGCAGCTTAGGGCCGACAGGGGGAGGGACTGAAGCTTTCTTT. Its protein is CASSLGPTGGGTEAFF.

The V and J genes are TRBV6-2 or TRBV6-3 and TRBJ2-7; D remains unclear. Germline CDR1 MNHEY, CDR2 SVGEGT. The CDR3 consists of 14 residues. V was shortened by 6 bases and J by 2 bases, with 14 bases between the two germline ends. DNA of the CDR3: TGTGCCAGCAGGCTCGACTTCCTCCCCTACGAGCAGTACTTC. It is translated as CASRLDFLPYEQYF.

Turning to this clonotype: A read error may explain this, as a much larger clone is one base away. The chain joins TRBV6-9 to TRBJ1-6; D not resolved. The V and J ends lost 3 bases and 11 bases respectively, with 11 bases between them. CDR3 size: 13 residues. Germline loops: CDR1 MNHGY, CDR2 SVAAGI. The CDR3 spells CASSYERGPPLHF. The DNA of the CDR3 is TGTGCCAGCAGTTACGAGCGAGGGCCACCCCTCCACTTT.

V gene TRBV4-2 combines with J gene TRBJ2-3, with 12 bases fitting TRBD2. Germline CDR1 is LGHNA and CDR2 is YNFKEQ. There are 20 residues in the CDR3. V shed 4 bases, J shed 4 bases, and the junction held 18 bases outside the gene matches. In DNA form, the CDR3 reads TGTGCCAGCAGCCTTGCGGGGGAGATGGGACTAGCGGGTAGCGCAGATACGCAGTATTTT. Residues: CASSLAGEMGLAGSADTQYF.

This clonotype was counted many times. Here the CDR3 DNA reads TGTGCCAGCAGTTCCCCGGCAGGGGAATCTTACAATGAGCAGTTCTTC. This gives the protein CASSSPAGESYNEQFF. V is TRBV28 and J is TRBJ2-1; tentative D call: TRBD1 (6 bases). This CDR3 is built from 16 residues. V was pared by 4 bases and J by 4 bases, with 17 bases between. Germline V gene lookup returns CDR1 MDHEN and CDR2 SYDVKM.

This clonotype showed up many times. The genes are TRBV20-1 and TRBJ2-1; 10 bases map to TRBD2. V lost 7 bases to trimming and J lost 10 bases; unmatched junction nucleotides: 10. Germline V gene data show CDR1 as DFQATT and CDR2 as SNEGSKA (reference sequence). CDR3 length: 13 amino acids. The CDR3 nucleotides read TGCAGTGTCTCTAGCGGGAGTGATGGAGAGCAGTTCTTC. Amino acids: CSVSSGSDGEQFF.

Many counts were recorded for this clonotype. The chain combines TRBV30 with TRBJ2-5; tentative D call: TRBD1 (6 bases). The CDR3 has 13 residues. In germline, CDR1 is GTSNPN, CDR2 SVGIG (reference sequence). Trimming left V 5 bases short and J 6 bases short, with 16 bases between. CDR3 residues: CAWAVQGSKTQYF. The DNA for the CDR3 is TGTGCCTGGGCGGTACAGGGATCGAAGACCCAGTACTTC. Full variable domain (missing parts from reference TRBV30 and TRBJ2-5): SQTIHQWPATLVQPVGSPLSLECTVEGTSNPNLYWYRQAAGRGLQLLFYSVGIGQISSEVPQNLSASRPQDRQFILSSKKLLLSDSGFYLCAWAVQGSKTQYFGPGTRLLVL.

This sequence joins TRBV29-1 and TRBJ1-5, with 9 nucleotides matching TRBD1. CDR3 size: 13 residues. V shed 6 bases and J 4 bases; nucleotides not matched to a gene: 4. Germline lookup yields CDR1 SQVTM and CDR2 ANQGSEA. The CDR3 reads CSVSGTGNQPQHF. CDR3 sequence (DNA): TGCAGCGTGTCCGGGACAGGGAATCAGCCCCAGCATTTT.

This clonotype was seen ten or more times. The chain is built from TRBV10-3 and TRBJ2-5; D is unclear. CDR3 size: 13 residues. CDR1 is ENHRY, CDR2 SYGVKD, per germline. Trimming took off 7 bases at V and 2 bases at J, with 11 bases between the two ends. CDR3 nucleotide sequence: TGTGCCATCACCCAAGGAGTTCAAGAGACCCAGTACTTC. It is translated as CAITQGVQETQYF.

Many counts were recorded for this clonotype. This chain uses TRBV7-9 with TRBJ2-5, with D possibly matching TRBD1 (7 bases). The CDR3 extends over 14 amino acids. V lost 5 bases, J lost 4 bases, and 14 bases lay in between. The germline gives CDR1 SEHNR, CDR2 FQNEAQ (reference sequence). The CDR3 protein is CASSIQGGGETQYF. CDR3 nucleotide sequence: TGTGCCAGCAGCATTCAGGGGGGTGGAGAGACCCAGTACTTC.

This clonotype turned up a few times. This rearrangement joins TRBV7-2 to TRBJ2-2, with a weak D call TRBD1 (5 bases). The CDR3 totals 15 residues. Deletions cut 5 bases from V and 2 bases from J, with 12 bases between. CDR1 and CDR2 (germline): SGHTA, FQGNSA. CDR3 coding DNA: TGTGCCAGCAGCCGGTACAGGTATAACACCGGGGAGCTGTTTTTT. It yields the protein CASSRYRYNTGELFF. The variable domain in full, with the rest retrieved from reference TRBV7-2 and TRBJ2-2, is GAGVSQSPSNKVTEKGKDVELRCDPISGHTALYWYRQSLGQGLEFLIYFQGNSAPDKSGLPSDRFSAERTGGSVSTLTIQRTQQEDSAVYLCASSRYRYNTGELFFGEGSRLTVL.

The gene calls are TRBV28 and TRBJ1-2; unclear D gene. Germline assignment: CDR1 MDHEN and CDR2 SYDVKM. Trimming shortened V by 8 bases and J by 0 bases, and 16 bases separated the two germline ends. The CDR3 loop spans 15 amino acids. CDR3 sequence: CASASPFPANYGYTF. The CDR3 DNA sequence: TGTGCCAGCGCTAGCCCCTTCCCAGCTAACTATGGCTACACCTTC.